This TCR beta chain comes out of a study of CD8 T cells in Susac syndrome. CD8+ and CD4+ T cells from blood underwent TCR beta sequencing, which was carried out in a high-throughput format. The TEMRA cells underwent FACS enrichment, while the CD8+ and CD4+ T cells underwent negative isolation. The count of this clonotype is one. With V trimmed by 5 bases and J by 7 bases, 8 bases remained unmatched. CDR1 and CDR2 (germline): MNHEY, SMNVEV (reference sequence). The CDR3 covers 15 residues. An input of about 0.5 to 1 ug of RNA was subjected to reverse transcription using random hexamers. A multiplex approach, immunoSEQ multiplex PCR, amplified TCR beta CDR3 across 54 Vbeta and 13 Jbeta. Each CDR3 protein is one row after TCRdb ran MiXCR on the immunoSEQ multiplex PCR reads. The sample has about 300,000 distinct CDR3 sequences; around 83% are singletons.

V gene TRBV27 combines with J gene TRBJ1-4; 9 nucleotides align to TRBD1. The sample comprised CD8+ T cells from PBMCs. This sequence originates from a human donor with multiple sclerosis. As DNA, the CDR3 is TGTGCCAGCAGTATAACAGGGGGCAGGGGTGAAAAACTGTTTTTT. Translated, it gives CASSITGGRGEKLFF.